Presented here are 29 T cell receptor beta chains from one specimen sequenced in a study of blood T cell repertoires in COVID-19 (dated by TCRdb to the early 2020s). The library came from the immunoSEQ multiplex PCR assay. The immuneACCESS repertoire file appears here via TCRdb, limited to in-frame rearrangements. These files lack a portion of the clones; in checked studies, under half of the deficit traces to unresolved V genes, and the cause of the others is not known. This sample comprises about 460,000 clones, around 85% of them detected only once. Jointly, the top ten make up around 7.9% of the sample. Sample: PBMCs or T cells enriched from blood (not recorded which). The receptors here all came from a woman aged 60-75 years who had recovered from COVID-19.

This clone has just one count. The CDR3 loop is CASSYMGGRDSPLHF. The CDR3 DNA is TGTGCCAGCAGCTACATGGGGGGGAGGGATTCACCCCTCCACTTT. J is TRBJ1-6 and V is TRBV7-2; D possibly corresponds to TRBD1 (5 bases). Trimming took off 4 bases at V and 8 bases at J, with 15 bases between the two ends. This CDR3 is 15 amino acids long. Germline lookup yields CDR1 SGHTA and CDR2 FQGNSA.

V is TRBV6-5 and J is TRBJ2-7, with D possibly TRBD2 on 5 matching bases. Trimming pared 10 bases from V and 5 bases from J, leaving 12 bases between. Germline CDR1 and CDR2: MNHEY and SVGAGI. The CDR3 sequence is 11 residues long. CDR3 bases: TGTGCCACCGTTCGGGGTAACGAGCAGTACTTC. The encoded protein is CATVRGNEQYF.

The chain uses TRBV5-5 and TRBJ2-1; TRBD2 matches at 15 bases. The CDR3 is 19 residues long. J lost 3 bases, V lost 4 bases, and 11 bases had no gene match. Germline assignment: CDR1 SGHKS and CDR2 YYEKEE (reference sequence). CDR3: CASSKKGLAGGSIYNEQFF. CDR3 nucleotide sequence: TGTGCCAGCAGCAAAAAGGGACTAGCGGGGGGCTCTATCTACAATGAGCAGTTCTTC.

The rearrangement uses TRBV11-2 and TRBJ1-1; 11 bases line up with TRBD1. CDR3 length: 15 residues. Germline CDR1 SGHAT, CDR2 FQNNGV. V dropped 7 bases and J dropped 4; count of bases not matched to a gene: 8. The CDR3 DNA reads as TGTGCCAGCACCGTACTCGGGACAGGGGGCACTGAAGCTTTCTTT. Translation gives CASTVLGTGGTEAFF.

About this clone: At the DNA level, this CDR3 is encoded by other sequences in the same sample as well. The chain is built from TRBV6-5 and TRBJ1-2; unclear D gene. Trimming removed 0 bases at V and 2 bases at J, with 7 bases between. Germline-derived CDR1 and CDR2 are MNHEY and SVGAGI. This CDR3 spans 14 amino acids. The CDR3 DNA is TGTGCCAGCAGTTACTCCCCAGGCAACTATGGCTACACCTTC. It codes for CASSYSPGNYGYTF.

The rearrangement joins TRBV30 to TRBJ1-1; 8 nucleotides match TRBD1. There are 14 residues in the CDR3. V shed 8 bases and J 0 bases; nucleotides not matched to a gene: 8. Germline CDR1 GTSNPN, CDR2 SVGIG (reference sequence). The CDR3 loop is CAGNRQGMNTEAFF. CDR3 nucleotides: TGTGCCGGGAATCGACAGGGGATGAACACTGAAGCTTTCTTT.

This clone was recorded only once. CDR3 amino acids: CAWSAGLSGQGTDTQYF. The DNA for the CDR3 is TGTGCCTGGAGTGCGGGCCTTTCGGGACAGGGAACGGATACGCAGTATTTT. The chain links TRBV30 to TRBJ2-3, with 9 bases matching TRBD1. The CDR3 extends over 17 amino acids. Germline V gives CDR1 GTSNPN, CDR2 SVGIG (reference sequence). V lost 1 base, J lost 6 bases, and 14 bases stayed unmatched.

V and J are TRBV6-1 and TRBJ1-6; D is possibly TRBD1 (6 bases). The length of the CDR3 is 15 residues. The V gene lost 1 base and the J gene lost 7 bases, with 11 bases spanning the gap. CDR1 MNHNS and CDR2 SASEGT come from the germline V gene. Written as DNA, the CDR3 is TGTGCCAGCAGTGAAGACAGGGACTACAATTCACCCCTCCACTTT. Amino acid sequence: CASSEDRDYNSPLHF.

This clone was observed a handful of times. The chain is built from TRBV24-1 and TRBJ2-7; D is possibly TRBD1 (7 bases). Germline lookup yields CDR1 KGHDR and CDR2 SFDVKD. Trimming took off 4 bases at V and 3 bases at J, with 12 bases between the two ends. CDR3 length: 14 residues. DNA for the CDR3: TGTGCCACCAGTGAGCGGGACAGATACTACGAGCAGTACTTC. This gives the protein CATSERDRYYEQYF.

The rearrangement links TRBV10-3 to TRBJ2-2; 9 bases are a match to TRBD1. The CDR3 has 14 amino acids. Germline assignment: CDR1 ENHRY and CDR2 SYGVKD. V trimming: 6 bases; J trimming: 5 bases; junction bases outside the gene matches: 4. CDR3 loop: CAIRRTGATGELFF. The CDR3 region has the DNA TGTGCCATCAGGAGGACAGGGGCGACCGGGGAGCTGTTTTTT.

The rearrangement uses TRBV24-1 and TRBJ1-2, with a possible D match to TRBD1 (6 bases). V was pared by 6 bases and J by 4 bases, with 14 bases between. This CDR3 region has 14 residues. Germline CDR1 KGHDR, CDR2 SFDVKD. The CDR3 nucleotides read TGTGCCACCAGTCCTCAGGGGACGCCCTATGGCTACACCTTC. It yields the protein CATSPQGTPYGYTF.

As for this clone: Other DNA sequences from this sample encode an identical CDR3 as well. The CDR3 reads CASSAGVYGYTF. CDR3 DNA sequence: TGTGCCAGCAGTGCGGGGGTATATGGCTACACCTTC. The chain combines TRBV2 with TRBJ1-2; D possibly corresponds to TRBD1 (5 bases). V was shortened by 4 bases and J by 5 bases, with 8 bases between the two germline ends. Germline assignment: CDR1 SNHLY and CDR2 FYNNEI. The CDR3 has 12 residues. Complete variable domain (other parts from reference TRBV2 and TRBJ1-2): EPEVTQTPSHQVTQMGQEVILRCVPISNHLYFYWYRQILGQKVEFLVSFYNNEISEKSEIFDDQFSVERPDGSNFTLKIRSTKLEDSAMYFCASSAGVYGYTFGSGTRLTVV.

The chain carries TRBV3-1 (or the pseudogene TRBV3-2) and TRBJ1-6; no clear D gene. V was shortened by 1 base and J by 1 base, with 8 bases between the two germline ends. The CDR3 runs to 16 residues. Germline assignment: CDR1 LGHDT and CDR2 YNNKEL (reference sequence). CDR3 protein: CASSQGPRSYNSPLHF. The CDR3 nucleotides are TGTGCCAGCAGCCAAGGGCCCAGATCCTATAATTCACCCCTCCACTTT.

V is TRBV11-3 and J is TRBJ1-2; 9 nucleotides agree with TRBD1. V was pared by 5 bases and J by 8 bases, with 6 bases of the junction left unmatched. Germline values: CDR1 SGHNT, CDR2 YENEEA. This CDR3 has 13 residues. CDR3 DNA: TGTGCCAGCAGCCTTGGACAGGGGAGCGGCTACACCTTC. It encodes CASSLGQGSGYTF.

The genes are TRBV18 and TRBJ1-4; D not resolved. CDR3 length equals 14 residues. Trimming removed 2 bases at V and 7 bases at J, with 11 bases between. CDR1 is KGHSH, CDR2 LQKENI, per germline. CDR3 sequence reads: CASSPSLAGEKLFF. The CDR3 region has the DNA TGTGCCAGCTCACCATCCCTGGCGGGTGAAAAACTGTTTTTT.

As DNA, the CDR3 is TGTGCCAGCAGACAGACGCCCTCCACCCAGGGGGAGACCCAGTACTTC. This gives the protein CASRQTPSTQGETQYF. The chain carries TRBV2 and TRBJ2-5; D is possibly TRBD1 (6 bases). Germline V lookup: CDR1 SNHLY, CDR2 FYNNEI. The V end lost 6 bases, the J end lost 5 bases, and 22 bases lay between the germline ends. The CDR3 loop spans 16 amino acids.

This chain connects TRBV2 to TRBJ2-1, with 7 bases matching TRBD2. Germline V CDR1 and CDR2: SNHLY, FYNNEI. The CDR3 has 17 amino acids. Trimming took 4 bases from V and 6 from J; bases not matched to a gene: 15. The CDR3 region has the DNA TGTGCCAGCAGTGGGGGGTCGCCAGCGGGGTTTCTCAATGAGCAGTTCTTC. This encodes CASSGGSPAGFLNEQFF.

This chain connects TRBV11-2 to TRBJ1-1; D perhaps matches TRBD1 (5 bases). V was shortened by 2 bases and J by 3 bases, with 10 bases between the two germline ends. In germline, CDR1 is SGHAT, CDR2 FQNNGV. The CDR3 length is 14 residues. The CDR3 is CASSLWGEDTEAFF. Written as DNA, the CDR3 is TGTGCCAGCAGCTTATGGGGGGAGGACACTGAAGCTTTCTTT.

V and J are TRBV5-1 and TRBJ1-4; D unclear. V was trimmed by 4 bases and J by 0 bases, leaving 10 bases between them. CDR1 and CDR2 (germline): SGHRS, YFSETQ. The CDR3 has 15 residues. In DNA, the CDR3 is TGCGCCAGCAGCAGGGAGTTCACAACTAATGAAAAACTGTTTTTT. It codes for CASSREFTTNEKLFF.

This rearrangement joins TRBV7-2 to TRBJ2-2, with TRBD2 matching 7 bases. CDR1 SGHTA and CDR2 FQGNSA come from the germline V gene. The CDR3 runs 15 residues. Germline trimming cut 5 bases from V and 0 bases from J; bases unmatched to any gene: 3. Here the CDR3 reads CASSRGGSNTGELFF. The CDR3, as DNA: TGTGCCAGCAGCCGCGGGGGTTCGAACACCGGGGAGCTGTTTTTT.

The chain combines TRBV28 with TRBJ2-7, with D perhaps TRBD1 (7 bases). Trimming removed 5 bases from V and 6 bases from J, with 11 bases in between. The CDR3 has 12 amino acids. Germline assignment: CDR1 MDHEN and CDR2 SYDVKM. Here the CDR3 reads CASSMQGGEQYV. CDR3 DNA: TGTGCCAGCAGTATGCAGGGGGGCGAGCAGTACGTC.

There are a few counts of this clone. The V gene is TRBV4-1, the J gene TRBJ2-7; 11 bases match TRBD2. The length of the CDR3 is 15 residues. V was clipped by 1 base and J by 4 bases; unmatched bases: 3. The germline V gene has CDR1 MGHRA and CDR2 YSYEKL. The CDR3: CASSQGLAGGYEQYF. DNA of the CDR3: TGCGCCAGCAGCCAAGGGCTAGCGGGGGGTTACGAGCAGTACTTC.

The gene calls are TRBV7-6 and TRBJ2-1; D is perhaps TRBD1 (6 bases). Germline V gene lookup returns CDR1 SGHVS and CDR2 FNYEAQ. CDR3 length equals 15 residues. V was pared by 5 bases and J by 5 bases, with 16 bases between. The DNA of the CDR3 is TGTGCCAGCAGCCCTCCAGGGGTCTCACACAATGAGCAGTTCTTC. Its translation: CASSPPGVSHNEQFF. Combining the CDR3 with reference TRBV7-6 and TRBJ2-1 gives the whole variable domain GAGVSQSPRYKVTKRGQDVALRCDPISGHVSLYWYRQALGQGPEFLTYFNYEAQQDKSGLPNDRFSAERPEGSISTLTIQRTEQRDSAMYRCASSPPGVSHNEQFFGPGTRLTVL.

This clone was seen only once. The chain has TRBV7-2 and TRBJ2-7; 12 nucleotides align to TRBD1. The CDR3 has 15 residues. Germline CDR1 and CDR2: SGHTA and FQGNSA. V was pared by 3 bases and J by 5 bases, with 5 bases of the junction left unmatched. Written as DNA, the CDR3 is TGTGCCAGCAGCTTCCCGGGACAGGGGGCGAACGAGCAGTACTTC. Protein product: CASSFPGQGANEQYF. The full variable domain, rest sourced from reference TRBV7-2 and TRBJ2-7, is GAGVSQSPSNKVTEKGKDVELRCDPISGHTALYWYRQSLGQGLEFLIYFQGNSAPDKSGLPSDRFSAERTGGSVSTLTIQRTQQEDSAVYLCASSFPGQGANEQYFGPGTRLTVT.

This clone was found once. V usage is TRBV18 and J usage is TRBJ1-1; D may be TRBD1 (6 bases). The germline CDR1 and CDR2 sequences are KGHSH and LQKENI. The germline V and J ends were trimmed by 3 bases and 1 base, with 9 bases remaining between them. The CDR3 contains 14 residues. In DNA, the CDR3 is TGTGCCAGCTCACCGGGGGCCACGAACACTGAAGCTTTCTTT. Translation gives CASSPGATNTEAFF. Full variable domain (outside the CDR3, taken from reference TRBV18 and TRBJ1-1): NAGVMQNPRHLVRRRGQEARLRCSPMKGHSHVYWYRQLPEEGLKFMVYLQKENIIDESGMPKERFSAEFPKEGPSILRIQQVVRGDSAAYFCASSPGATNTEAFFGQGTRLTVV.

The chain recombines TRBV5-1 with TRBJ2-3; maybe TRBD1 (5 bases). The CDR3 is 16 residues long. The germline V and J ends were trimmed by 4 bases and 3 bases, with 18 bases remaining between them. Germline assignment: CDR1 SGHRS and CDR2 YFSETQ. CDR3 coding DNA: TGCGCCAGCAGCACCCGGCCGGCTAAGGGGACAGATACGCAGTATTTT. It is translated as CASSTRPAKGTDTQYF.

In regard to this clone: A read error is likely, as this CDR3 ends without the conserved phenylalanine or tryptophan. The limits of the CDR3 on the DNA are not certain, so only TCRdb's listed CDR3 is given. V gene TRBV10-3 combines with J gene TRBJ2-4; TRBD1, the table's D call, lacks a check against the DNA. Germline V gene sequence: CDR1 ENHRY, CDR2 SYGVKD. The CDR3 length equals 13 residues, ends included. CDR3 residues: CAISESMRDRVCS.

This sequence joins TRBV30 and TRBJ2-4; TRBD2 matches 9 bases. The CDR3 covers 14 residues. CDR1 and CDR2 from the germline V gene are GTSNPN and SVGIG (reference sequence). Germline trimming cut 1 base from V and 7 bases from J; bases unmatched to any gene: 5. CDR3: CAWSGGGALNIQYF. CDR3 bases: TGTGCCTGGAGTGGCGGGGGGGCCTTGAACATTCAGTACTTC.

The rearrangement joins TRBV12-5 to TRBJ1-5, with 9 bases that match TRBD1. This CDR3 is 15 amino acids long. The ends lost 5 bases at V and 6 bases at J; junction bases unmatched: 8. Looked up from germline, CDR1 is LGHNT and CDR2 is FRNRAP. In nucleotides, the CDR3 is TGTGCTAGTGGTGTAACAGGGGGCTTGGTTCAGCCCCAGCATTTT. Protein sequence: CASGVTGGLVQPQHF. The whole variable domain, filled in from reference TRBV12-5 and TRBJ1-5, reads DARVTQTPRHKVTEMGQEVTMRCQPILGHNTVFWYRQTMMQGLELLAYFRNRAPLDDSGMPKDRFSAEMPDATLATLKIQPSEPRDSAVYFCASGVTGGLVQPQHFGDGTRLSIL.